The rows below give T cell receptor beta chains drawn from one sample of a study of blood T cell repertoires in COVID-19. Method: immunoSEQ multiplex PCR; TCRdb's copy keeps in-frame clones and lacks some. The table shows roughly 250,000 clones, with around 82% occurring only once. The sample comprised peripheral blood. These receptors originate from a woman aged 80 or over with active or convalescent COVID-19. Each CDR3 is given with its conserved first and last residue. A D gene is named only where the DNA matches it firmly. For some rows the clone size is stated as once, few or many, or as a class when expanded; others skip it.

J: TRBJ2-1; size: NA; V: TRBV5-1; D: TRBD2; DNA: TGCGCCAGCAGCTCAACACCCGGGACTACAGTGGGTGAGCAGTTCTTC; CDR3: CASSSTPGTTVGEQFF
J: TRBJ2-1; size: NA; V: TRBV29-1; D: NA; DNA: TGCAGCGTTATAGGAGTGGTTTACAATGAGCAGTTCTTC; CDR3: CSVIGVVYNEQFF
J: TRBJ2-3; size: NA; V: TRBV4-1; D: NA; DNA: TGCGCCAGCAGCCAAGCAATTGGCAGGGCGTTAGTGGCAGATACGCAGTATTTT; CDR3: CASSQAIGRALVADTQYF
J: TRBJ2-1; size: NA; V: TRBV3-1/TRBV3-2; D: TRBD1; DNA: TGTGCCAGCAGCCAAGGATGGGACAGGGGCGGACTCTACAATGAGCAGTTCTTC; CDR3: CASSQGWDRGGLYNEQFF
J: TRBJ2-7; size: NA; V: TRBV5-1; D: NA; DNA: TGCGCCAGCAGCCCGGACATGTCCTACGAGCAGTACTTC; CDR3: CASSPDMSYEQYF
J: TRBJ2-5; size: NA; V: TRBV28; D: NA; DNA: TGTGCCAGCAGCCCATCAGGGGGAGGATGGAAGACCCAGTACTTC; CDR3: CASSPSGGGWKTQYF
J: TRBJ1-3; size: NA; V: TRBV21-1; D: NA; DNA: TGTGCCAGCAGCACTTTGGGACAGGGGCCACTACTAGATGAAATCTCTGGAAACACCATATATTTT; CDR3: CASSTLGQGPLLDEISGNTIYF
J: TRBJ1-1; size: NA; V: TRBV25-1; D: TRBD1; DNA: TGTGCCAGCAGTGAGGGGGGCAGGGGGCGTCGAGCTTTCTTT; CDR3: CASSEGGRGRRAFF
J: TRBJ1-6; size: NA; V: TRBV19; D: TRBD1; DNA: TGTGCCAGTAGAACACAGGGGGCTAATTCACCCCTCCACTTT; CDR3: CASRTQGANSPLHF
J: TRBJ2-3; size: NA; V: TRBV10-3; D: NA; DNA: TGTGCCATCAGTGCGGAGAACACAGATACGCAGTATTTT; CDR3: CAISAENTDTQYF
J: TRBJ2-1; size: NA; V: TRBV7-9; D: TRBD2; DNA: TGTGCCAGCGCAGCCGGGACTACCGAGAATGAGCAGTTCTTC; CDR3: CASAAGTTENEQFF
J: TRBJ2-7; size: NA; V: TRBV7-2; D: NA; DNA: TGTGCCAGCAGCCATCCCGGCGGGGCGGAGTACTTC; CDR3: CASSHPGGAEYF
J: TRBJ2-5; size: NA; V: TRBV5-1; D: NA; DNA: TGCGCCAGCAGCGAAGGGGGGGCCAGAGAGACCCAGTACTTC; CDR3: CASSEGGARETQYF
J: TRBJ2-2; size: NA; V: TRBV7-7; D: NA; DNA: TGTGCCAGCAGCTTATATCAGGGTCTGGAGAACACCGGGGAGCTGTTTTTT; CDR3: CASSLYQGLENTGELFF
J: TRBJ2-7; size: NA; V: TRBV28; D: TRBD1; DNA: TGTGCCAGCAGTTTTGGGACAGGGAGAGAGCAGTACTTC; CDR3: CASSFGTGREQYF
J: TRBJ2-3; size: NA; V: TRBV6-5; D: NA; DNA: TGTGCCAGCAGAGTAGCAGTGCTCACAGATACGCAGTATTTT; CDR3: CASRVAVLTDTQYF
J: TRBJ1-2; size: NA; V: TRBV30; D: TRBD1; DNA: TGTGCCTGGAGTGTCAAGGGGGCGGAAAGCTACACCTTC; CDR3: CAWSVKGAESYTF
J: TRBJ1-3; size: NA; V: TRBV4-1; D: TRBD1; DNA: TGCGCCAGCAGCCAAGAAAAGGACAGGGGAGACACCATATATTTT; CDR3: CASSQEKDRGDTIYF
J: TRBJ1-2; size: once; V: TRBV11-2; D: NA; DNA: TGTGCCAGCAGCCTTAACAGGGATTCGACCTATGGCTACACCTTC; CDR3: CASSLNRDSTYGYTF
J: TRBJ2-6; size: NA; V: TRBV2; D: NA; DNA: TGTGCCAGCAGTGCCCCGGGGGTGTTCTCTGGGGCCAACGTCCTGACTTTC; CDR3: CASSAPGVFSGANVLTF
J: TRBJ1-6; size: few; V: TRBV5-1; D: NA; DNA: TGCGCCAGCAGCTTGGGGGACTTTAATTCACCCCTCCACTTT; CDR3: CASSLGDFNSPLHF
J: TRBJ1-6; size: NA; V: TRBV5-6; D: NA; DNA: TGTGCCAGCAGCTTGGGGACTGCCGTTTTAACCTATAATTCACCCCTCCACTTT; CDR3: CASSLGTAVLTYNSPLHF
J: TRBJ1-5; size: NA; V: TRBV4-1; D: NA; DNA: TGCGCCAGCAGCCAAGGGACATCCAGGAGCAATCAGCCCCAGCATTTT; CDR3: CASSQGTSRSNQPQHF
J: TRBJ2-7; size: NA; V: TRBV10-3; D: TRBD1; DNA: TGTGCCATCAGTTTCGGGACAGGGGGCGGCGAGCAGTACTTC; CDR3: CAISFGTGGGEQYF
J: TRBJ2-3; size: NA; V: TRBV5-1; D: TRBD2; DNA: TGCGCCAGCAAGCTTGAGGCTAGCGGGACAGATACGCAGTATTTT; CDR3: CASKLEASGTDTQYF
J: TRBJ2-7; size: once; V: TRBV13; D: NA; DNA: TGTGCCAGCAGCCCACCCGCCAGGGGCCCCTACGAGCAGTACTTC; CDR3: CASSPPARGPYEQYF
J: TRBJ2-5; size: NA; V: TRBV2; D: TRBD2; DNA: TGTGCCAGCAACGGACTAGCGGGAGCCTCAGGGACCCAGTACTTC; CDR3: CASNGLAGASGTQYF
J: TRBJ2-3; size: NA; V: TRBV6-4; D: TRBD1; DNA: TGTGCCAGCAGTGACCGCCCGACAGGGCTTGGCCCCAATACGCAGTATTTT; CDR3: CASSDRPTGLGPNTQYF
J: TRBJ2-1; size: NA; V: TRBV9; D: TRBD2; DNA: TGTGCCAGCAGCGTAGCGGGGGGGACACGACACTACAATGAGCAGTTCTTC; CDR3: CASSVAGGTRHYNEQFF
J: TRBJ2-4; size: NA; V: TRBV28; D: NA; DNA: TGTGCCAGCAGAATTAGCGGCGGAAACATTCAGTACTTC; CDR3: CASRISGGNIQYF
J: TRBJ1-1; size: few; V: TRBV7-9; D: NA; DNA: TGTGCCAGCAGCCCTGACAGCGAAGCTTTCTTT; CDR3: CASSPDSEAFF
J: TRBJ2-7; size: NA; V: TRBV3-1/TRBV3-2; D: TRBD1; DNA: TGTGCCAGCAGCCCCACCGGGACAGCTTTAGGTCGCGTTTACGAGCAGTACTTC; CDR3: CASSPTGTALGRVYEQYF
J: TRBJ1-2; size: few; V: TRBV19; D: TRBD1; DNA: TGTGCCAGTCGGTCAGGGGGTACCTATGGCTACACCTTC; CDR3: CASRSGGTYGYTF
J: TRBJ1-5; size: NA; V: TRBV11-2; D: NA; DNA: TGTGCCAGCAGCTTCTCCACGGGACAGCCCCAGCATTTT; CDR3: CASSFSTGQPQHF
J: TRBJ1-4; size: once; V: TRBV28; D: NA; DNA: TGTGCCAGCAGAAAAGGGGGTAATGAAAAACTGTTTTTT; CDR3: CASRKGGNEKLFF
J: TRBJ1-2; size: NA; V: TRBV16; D: TRBD1; DNA: TGTGCCAGCAGCCTCAGACAGGGAGGCTATGGCTACACCTTC; CDR3: CASSLRQGGYGYTF
J: TRBJ1-2; size: NA; V: TRBV24-1; D: TRBD1; DNA: TGTGCCACCAGTGATTCGGGCAGGGGGGATGGCTACACCTTC; CDR3: CATSDSGRGDGYTF
J: TRBJ2-7; size: NA; V: TRBV7-8; D: NA; DNA: TGTGCCAGCAGCTCGTCAGGAGTAGCCGGGAGTAGGGAGCAGTACTTC; CDR3: CASSSSGVAGSREQYF
J: TRBJ1-1; size: once; V: TRBV18; D: NA; DNA: TGTGCCAGCTCACCAATAGAGGACAGAGCTTTCTTT; CDR3: CASSPIEDRAFF
J: TRBJ1-3; size: NA; V: TRBV18; D: NA; DNA: TGTGCCAGCTCTACCACCAGGTCGGGAAACACCATATATTTT; CDR3: CASSTTRSGNTIYF
J: TRBJ2-2; size: NA; V: TRBV24-1; D: NA; DNA: TGTGCCACCAGTGATAATATGGGGCAGTACACCGGGGAGCTGTTTTTT; CDR3: CATSDNMGQYTGELFF
J: TRBJ1-6; size: NA; V: TRBV15; D: NA; DNA: TGTGCCACCAGCACGATTGAGTCACCCCTCCACTTT; CDR3: CATSTIESPLHF
J: TRBJ1-6; size: NA; V: TRBV5-5; D: NA; DNA: TGTGCCAGCAGCACATCGACAGGACCTAATTCACCCCTCCACTTT; CDR3: CASSTSTGPNSPLHF
J: TRBJ2-5; size: NA; V: TRBV6-2/TRBV6-3; D: TRBD1; DNA: TGTGCCAGCAGTACAAACAGGGGGCTGAGGGAGACCCAGTACTTC; CDR3: CASSTNRGLRETQYF
J: TRBJ2-5; size: NA; V: TRBV18; D: NA; DNA: TGTGCCAGCTCAAAGCAACGGGAGCCCCAGGAGACCCAGTACTTC; CDR3: CASSKQREPQETQYF
J: TRBJ1-5; size: NA; V: TRBV6-5; D: NA; DNA: TGTGCCAGCGGGGAGCGCAATCAGCCCCAGCATTTT; CDR3: CASGERNQPQHF
J: TRBJ2-1; size: NA; V: TRBV24-1; D: TRBD1; DNA: TGTGCCACCAGTGACCGACCCGGGACAGGGACCTACAATGAGCAGTTCTTC; CDR3: CATSDRPGTGTYNEQFF
J: TRBJ1-2; size: many; V: TRBV5-1; D: TRBD1; DNA: TGCGCCAGCAGCTTGCCGACAGGGGGTGGCTACACCTTC; CDR3: CASSLPTGGGYTF
J: TRBJ2-1; size: NA; V: TRBV28; D: NA; DNA: TGTGCCAGCAGTGCCTACAGGGATTCCTACAATGAGCAGTTCTTC; CDR3: CASSAYRDSYNEQFF
J: TRBJ1-2; size: NA; V: TRBV15; D: NA; DNA: TGTGCCACCAGCTTGAGGTTCAACTATGGCTACACCTTC; CDR3: CATSLRFNYGYTF
J: TRBJ1-3; size: NA; V: TRBV6-2/TRBV6-3; D: NA; DNA: TGTGCCAGCAGTCTACAGGCTCCCTCTGGAAACACCATATATTTT; CDR3: CASSLQAPSGNTIYF
J: TRBJ2-1; size: NA; V: TRBV2; D: TRBD2; DNA: TGTGCCAGCAGTGAAGCCAGCGGGGGATACAATGAGCAGTTCTTC; CDR3: CASSEASGGYNEQFF
J: TRBJ2-3; size: NA; V: TRBV7-9; D: NA; DNA: TGTGCCAGCAGCTTTTTGACAGCCACAGATACGCAGTATTTT; CDR3: CASSFLTATDTQYF
J: TRBJ1-1; size: NA; V: TRBV18; D: TRBD1; DNA: TGTGCCAGCTCACCAGGGACAGGGGGCAGGGGCACTGAAGCTTTCTTT; CDR3: CASSPGTGGRGTEAFF
J: TRBJ1-4; size: NA; V: TRBV18; D: TRBD1; DNA: TGTGCCAGCTCGTTCAACAGGGGCCCCAATGAAAAACTGTTTTTT; CDR3: CASSFNRGPNEKLFF
J: TRBJ1-5; size: NA; V: TRBV15; D: TRBD1; DNA: TGTGCCACCAGCAGCAGTCAAGGACAGGGGGATCAGCCCCAGCATTTT; CDR3: CATSSSQGQGDQPQHF
J: TRBJ2-1; size: NA; V: TRBV28; D: TRBD1; DNA: TGTGCCAGCAGTGCGGCCGGTTATTGGACAGGGACCTACAATGAGCAGTTCTTC; CDR3: CASSAAGYWTGTYNEQFF